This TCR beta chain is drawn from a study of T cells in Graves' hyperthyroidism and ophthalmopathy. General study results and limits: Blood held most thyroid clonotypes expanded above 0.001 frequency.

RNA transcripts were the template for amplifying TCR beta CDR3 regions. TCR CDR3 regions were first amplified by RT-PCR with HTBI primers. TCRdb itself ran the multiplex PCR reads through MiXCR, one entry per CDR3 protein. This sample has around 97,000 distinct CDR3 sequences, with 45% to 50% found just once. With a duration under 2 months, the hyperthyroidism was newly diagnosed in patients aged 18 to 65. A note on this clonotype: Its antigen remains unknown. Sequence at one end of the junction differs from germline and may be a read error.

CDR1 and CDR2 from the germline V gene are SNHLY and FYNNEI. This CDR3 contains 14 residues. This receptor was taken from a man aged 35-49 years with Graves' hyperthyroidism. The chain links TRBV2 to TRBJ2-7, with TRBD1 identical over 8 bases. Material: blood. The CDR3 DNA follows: TGCGCCGGCAGTGAACAAGGACAGGGCTACGAGCAGTACTTC. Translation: CAGSEQGQGYEQYF.